This T cell receptor beta chain was obtained from a study of CD8 T cells in Susac syndrome. This CDR3 spans 16 amino acids. V trimming: 7 bases; J trimming: 9 bases; junction bases outside the gene matches: 17. An input of 0.5 to 1 ug of RNA was subjected to reverse transcription using random hexamers. The authors amplified TCR beta CDR3 across 54 Vbeta and 13 Jbeta using immunoSEQ multiplex PCR. TCRdb independently ran MiXCR on the immunoSEQ multiplex PCR reads; one entry per CDR3 protein. The sample lists around 280,000 distinct CDR3 sequences, around 83% occurring once. Sample: CD8+ T cells from PBMCs. The source is a human donor with multiple sclerosis. The V and J genes are TRBV12-3 or TRBV12-4 and TRBJ1-5; 8 bases are shared with TRBD1. The CDR3 reads CASTWSRGRSKGPQHF. In DNA, the CDR3 is TGTGCCAGCACATGGAGCAGGGGGCGTTCAAAGGGGCCCCAGCATTTT.